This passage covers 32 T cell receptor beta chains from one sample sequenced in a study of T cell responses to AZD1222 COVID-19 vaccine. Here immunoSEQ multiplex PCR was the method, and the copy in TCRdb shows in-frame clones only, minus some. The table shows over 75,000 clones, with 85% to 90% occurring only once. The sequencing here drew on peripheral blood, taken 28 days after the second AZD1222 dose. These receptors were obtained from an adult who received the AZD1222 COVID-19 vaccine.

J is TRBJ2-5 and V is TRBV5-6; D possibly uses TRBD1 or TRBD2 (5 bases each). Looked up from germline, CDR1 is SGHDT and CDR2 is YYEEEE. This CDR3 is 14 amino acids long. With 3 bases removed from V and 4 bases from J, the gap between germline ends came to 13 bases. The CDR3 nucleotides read TGTGCCAGCAGCTCAAGGTTGAGGGGAGAGACCCAGTACTTC. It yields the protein CASSSRLRGETQYF.

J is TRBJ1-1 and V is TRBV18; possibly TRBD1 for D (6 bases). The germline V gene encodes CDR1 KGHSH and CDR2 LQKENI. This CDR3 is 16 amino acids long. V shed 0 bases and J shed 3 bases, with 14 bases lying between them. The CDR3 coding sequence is TGTGCCAGCTCACCACCGGGGGGCGGAGTGGACACTGAAGCTTTCTTT. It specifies CASSPPGGGVDTEAFF.

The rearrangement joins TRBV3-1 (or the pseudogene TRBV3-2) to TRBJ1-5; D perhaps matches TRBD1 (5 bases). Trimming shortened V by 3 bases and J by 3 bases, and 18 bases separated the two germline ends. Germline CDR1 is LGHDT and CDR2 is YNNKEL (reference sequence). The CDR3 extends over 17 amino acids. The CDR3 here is CASSHSTAGYPNQPQHF. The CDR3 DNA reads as TGTGCCAGCAGCCACTCGACAGCGGGGTATCCCAATCAGCCCCAGCATTTT.

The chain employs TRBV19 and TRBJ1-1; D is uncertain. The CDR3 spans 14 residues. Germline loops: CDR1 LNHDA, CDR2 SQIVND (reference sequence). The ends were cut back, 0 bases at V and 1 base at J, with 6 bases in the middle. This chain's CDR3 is CASSIDDENTEAFF. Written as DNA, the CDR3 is TGTGCCAGTAGTATAGACGACGAGAACACTGAAGCTTTCTTT.

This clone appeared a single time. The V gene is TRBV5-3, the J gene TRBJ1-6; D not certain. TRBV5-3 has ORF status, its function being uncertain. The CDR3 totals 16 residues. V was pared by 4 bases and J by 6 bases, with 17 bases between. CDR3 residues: CARSPMTSPGNSPLHF. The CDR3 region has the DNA TGTGCCAGAAGCCCGATGACATCGCCCGGTAATTCACCCCTCCACTTT.

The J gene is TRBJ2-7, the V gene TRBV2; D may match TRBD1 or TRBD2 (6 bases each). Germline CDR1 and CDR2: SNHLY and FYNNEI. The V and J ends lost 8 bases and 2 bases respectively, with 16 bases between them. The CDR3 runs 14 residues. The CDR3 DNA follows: TGTGCCAGCTCCCTCACAGGGAGGCCCTACGAGCAGTACTTC. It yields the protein CASSLTGRPYEQYF.

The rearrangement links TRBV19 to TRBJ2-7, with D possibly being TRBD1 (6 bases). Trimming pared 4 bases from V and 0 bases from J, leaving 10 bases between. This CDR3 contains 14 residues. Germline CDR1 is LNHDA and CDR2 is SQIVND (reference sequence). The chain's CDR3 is CASSRNRASYEQYF. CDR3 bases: TGTGCCAGTAGTAGGAACAGGGCCTCCTACGAGCAGTACTTC.

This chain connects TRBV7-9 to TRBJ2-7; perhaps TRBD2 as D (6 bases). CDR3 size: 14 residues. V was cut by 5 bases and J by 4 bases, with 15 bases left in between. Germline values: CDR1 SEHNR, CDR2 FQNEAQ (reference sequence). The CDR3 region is CASSPRDSLYEQYF. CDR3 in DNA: TGTGCCAGCAGCCCTCGGGACTCCTTATACGAGCAGTACTTC.

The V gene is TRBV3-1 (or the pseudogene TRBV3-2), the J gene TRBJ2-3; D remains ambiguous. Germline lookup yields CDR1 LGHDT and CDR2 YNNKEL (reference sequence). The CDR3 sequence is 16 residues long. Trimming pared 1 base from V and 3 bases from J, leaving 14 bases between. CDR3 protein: CASSQGGRSATDTQYF. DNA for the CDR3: TGTGCCAGCAGCCAAGGTGGCCGAAGTGCAACAGATACGCAGTATTTT.

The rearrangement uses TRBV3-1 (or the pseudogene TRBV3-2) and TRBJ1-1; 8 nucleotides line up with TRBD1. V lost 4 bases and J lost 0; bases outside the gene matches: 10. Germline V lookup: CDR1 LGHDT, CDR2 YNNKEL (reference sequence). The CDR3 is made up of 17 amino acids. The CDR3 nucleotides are TGTGCCAGCAGCCTAGGACAGGGACCCCCAATGAACACTGAAGCTTTCTTT. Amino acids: CASSLGQGPPMNTEAFF.

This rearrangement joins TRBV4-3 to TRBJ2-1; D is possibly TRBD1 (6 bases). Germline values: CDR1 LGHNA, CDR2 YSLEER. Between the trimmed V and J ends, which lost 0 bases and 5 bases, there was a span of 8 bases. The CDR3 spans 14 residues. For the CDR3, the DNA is TGCGCCAGCAGCCAAGAGCAGGGGAACAATGAGCAGTTCTTC. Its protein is CASSQEQGNNEQFF.

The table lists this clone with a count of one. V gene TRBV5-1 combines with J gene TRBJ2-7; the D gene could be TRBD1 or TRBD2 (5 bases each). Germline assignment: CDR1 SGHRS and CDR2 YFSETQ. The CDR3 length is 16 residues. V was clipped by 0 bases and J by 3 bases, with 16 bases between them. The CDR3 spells CASSLVPAGDLYEQYF. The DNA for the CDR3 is TGCGCCAGCAGCTTGGTCCCTGCCGGGGACCTCTACGAGCAGTACTTC.

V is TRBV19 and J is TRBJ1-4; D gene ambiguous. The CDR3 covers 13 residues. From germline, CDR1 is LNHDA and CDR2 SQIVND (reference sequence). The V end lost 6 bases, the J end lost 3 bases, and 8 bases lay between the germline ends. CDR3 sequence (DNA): TGTGCCAGTAGCATCATGCCTAATGAAAAACTGTTTTTT. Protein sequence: CASSIMPNEKLFF.

As DNA, the CDR3 is TGTGCCAGCAGCTTGGATGTCGGCGGCTACACCTTC. As protein: CASSLDVGGYTF. J is TRBJ1-2 and V is TRBV5-6, with D hard to call. Germline lookup yields CDR1 SGHDT and CDR2 YYEEEE. V dropped 0 bases and J dropped 8 bases, with 8 bases sitting between them. The CDR3 totals 12 residues.

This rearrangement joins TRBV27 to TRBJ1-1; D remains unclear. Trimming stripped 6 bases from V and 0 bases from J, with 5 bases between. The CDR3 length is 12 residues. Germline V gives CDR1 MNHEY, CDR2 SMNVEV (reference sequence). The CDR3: CASRGMNTEAFF. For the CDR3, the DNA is TGTGCCAGCAGAGGTATGAACACTGAAGCTTTCTTT.

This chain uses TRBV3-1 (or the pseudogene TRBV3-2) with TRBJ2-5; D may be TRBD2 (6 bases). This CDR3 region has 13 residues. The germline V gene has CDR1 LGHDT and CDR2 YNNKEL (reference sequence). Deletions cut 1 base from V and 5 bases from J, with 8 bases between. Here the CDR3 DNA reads TGTGCCAGCAGCCAAGCGGGAGTGGAGACCCAGTACTTC. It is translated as CASSQAGVETQYF.

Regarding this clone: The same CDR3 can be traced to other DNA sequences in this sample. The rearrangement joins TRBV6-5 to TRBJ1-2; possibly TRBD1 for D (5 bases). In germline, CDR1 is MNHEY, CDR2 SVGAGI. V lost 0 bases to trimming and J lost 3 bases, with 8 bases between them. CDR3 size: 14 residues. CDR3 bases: TGTGCCAGCAGTTACTCGTCGGGGGACTATGGCTACACCTTC. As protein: CASSYSSGDYGYTF.

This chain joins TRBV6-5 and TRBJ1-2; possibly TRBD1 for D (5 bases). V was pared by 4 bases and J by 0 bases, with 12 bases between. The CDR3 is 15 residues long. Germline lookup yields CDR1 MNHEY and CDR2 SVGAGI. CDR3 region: CASSLGLNANYGYTF. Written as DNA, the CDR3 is TGTGCCAGCAGTTTGGGACTAAATGCTAACTATGGCTACACCTTC.

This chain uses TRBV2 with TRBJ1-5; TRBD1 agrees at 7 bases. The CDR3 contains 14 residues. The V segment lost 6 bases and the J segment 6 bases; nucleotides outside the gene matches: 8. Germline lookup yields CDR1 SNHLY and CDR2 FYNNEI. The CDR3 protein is CASSEMTGSQPQHF. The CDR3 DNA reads TGTGCCAGCAGCGAAATGACAGGGAGTCAGCCCCAGCATTTT.

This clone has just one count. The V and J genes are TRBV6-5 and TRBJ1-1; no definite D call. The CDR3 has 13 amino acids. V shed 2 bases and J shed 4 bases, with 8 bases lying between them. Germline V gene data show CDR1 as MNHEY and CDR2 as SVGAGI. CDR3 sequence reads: CASSYTKSTEAFF. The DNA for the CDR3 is TGTGCCAGCAGTTACACAAAAAGCACTGAAGCTTTCTTT.

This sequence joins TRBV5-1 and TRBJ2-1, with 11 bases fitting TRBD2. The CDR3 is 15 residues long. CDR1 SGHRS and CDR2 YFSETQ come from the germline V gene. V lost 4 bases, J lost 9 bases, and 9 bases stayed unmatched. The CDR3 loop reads CASSLSGRATVEQFF. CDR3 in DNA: TGCGCCAGCAGCCTTAGCGGGAGGGCCACCGTTGAGCAGTTCTTC.

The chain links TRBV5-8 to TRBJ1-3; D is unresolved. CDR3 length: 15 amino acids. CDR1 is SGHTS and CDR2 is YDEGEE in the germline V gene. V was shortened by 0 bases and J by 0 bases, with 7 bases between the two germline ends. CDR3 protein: CASSLGPFSGNTIYF. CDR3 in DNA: TGTGCCAGCAGCTTGGGTCCGTTCTCTGGAAACACCATATATTTT.

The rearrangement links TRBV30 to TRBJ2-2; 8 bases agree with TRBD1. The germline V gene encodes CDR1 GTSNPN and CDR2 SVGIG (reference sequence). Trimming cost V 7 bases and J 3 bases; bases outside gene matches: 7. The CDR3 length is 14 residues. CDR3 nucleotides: TGTGCCTTCCCGGCAGGGGGCGACACCGGGGAGCTGTTTTTT. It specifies CAFPAGGDTGELFF.

DNA of the CDR3: TGTGCCAGCAGCATAGTGGCGCGGGGGACCCAGTACTTC. Translated, it gives CASSIVARGTQYF. The J gene is TRBJ2-5, the V gene TRBV7-9, with a weak D call TRBD2 (6 bases). Trimming took 5 bases from V and 7 from J, leaving 14 bases between them. The germline gives CDR1 SEHNR, CDR2 FQNEAQ (reference sequence). This CDR3 is 13 amino acids long.

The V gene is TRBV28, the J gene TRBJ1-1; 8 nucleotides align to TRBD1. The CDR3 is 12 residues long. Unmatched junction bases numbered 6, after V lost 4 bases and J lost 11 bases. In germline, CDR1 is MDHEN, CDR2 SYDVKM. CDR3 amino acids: CASSSYRGIAFF. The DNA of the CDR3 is TGTGCCAGCAGTTCCTACAGGGGGATCGCTTTCTTT.

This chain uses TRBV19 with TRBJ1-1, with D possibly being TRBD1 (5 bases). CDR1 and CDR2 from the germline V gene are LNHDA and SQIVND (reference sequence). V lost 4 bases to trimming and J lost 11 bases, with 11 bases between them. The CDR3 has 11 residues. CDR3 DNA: TGTGCCAGTAGTACGGGACCGTTGGCTTTCTTT. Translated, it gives CASSTGPLAFF.

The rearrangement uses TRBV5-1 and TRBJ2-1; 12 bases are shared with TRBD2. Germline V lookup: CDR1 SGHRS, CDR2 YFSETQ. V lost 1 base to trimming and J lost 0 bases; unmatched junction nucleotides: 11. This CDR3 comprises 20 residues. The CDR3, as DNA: TGCGCCAGCAGCTTGACCCTACTAGCGGGGGGTTCGAGCTCCTACAATGAGCAGTTCTTC. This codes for CASSLTLLAGGSSSYNEQFF.

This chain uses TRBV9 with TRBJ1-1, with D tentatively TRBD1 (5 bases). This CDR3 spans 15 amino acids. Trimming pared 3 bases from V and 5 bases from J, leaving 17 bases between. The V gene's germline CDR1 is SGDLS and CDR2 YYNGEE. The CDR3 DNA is TGTGCCAGCAGCGCCCGGGACCCCACGGATACTGAAGCTTTCTTT. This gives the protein CASSARDPTDTEAFF.

The CDR3 is CASSLIGNYGYTF. The CDR3 nucleotides read TGTGCCAGCAGTTTAATTGGGAACTATGGCTACACCTTC. V and J are TRBV27 and TRBJ1-2; the D is unclear. V dropped 2 bases and J dropped 2 bases, with 6 bases sitting between them. CDR1 is MNHEY, CDR2 SMNVEV, per germline (reference sequence). The CDR3 runs 13 residues.

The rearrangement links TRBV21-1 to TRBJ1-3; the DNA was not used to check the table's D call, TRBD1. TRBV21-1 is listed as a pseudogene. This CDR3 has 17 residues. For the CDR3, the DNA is TGTGCCAGCCTCAGGACCGGGACAAATGGCGCTGGAAACACCATATATTTT. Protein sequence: CASLRTGTNGAGNTIYF.

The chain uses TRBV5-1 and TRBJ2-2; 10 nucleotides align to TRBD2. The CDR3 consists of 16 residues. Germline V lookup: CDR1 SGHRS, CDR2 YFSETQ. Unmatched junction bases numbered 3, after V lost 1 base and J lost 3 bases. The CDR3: CASSLRLAGDTGELFF. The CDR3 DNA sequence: TGCGCCAGCAGCTTGAGGCTAGCGGGGGACACCGGGGAGCTGTTTTTT.

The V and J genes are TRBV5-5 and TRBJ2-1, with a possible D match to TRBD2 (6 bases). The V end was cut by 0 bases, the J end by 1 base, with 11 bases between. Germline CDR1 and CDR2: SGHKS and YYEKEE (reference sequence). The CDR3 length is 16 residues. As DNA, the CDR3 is TGTGCCAGCAGCTTGGTAGGGAGGACATCCTACAATGAGCAGTTCTTC. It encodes CASSLVGRTSYNEQFF.